Sequencing of this TCR beta chain was carried out in a study of OX40 agonist ivuxolimab in advanced cancers. Points from the study as a whole: The specificity for antigen of the expanded peripheral T cells was not determined. Nonresponders included some who also had low normalized T-cell clonal expansion.

Clones were read by immunoSEQ multiplex PCR, and TCRdb kept only the in-frame ones, dropping some. The profile covers roughly 75,000 clones, with about nine tenths appearing a single time and around 0.78% taken by the ten largest. The CDR3 has 16 residues. CDR1 is SGHTA, CDR2 FQGTGA, per germline. With V trimmed by 1 base and J by 6 bases, 5 bases remained unmatched. On this clone itself: What it binds is not known.

The clonotype was recovered from an adult with an advanced solid tumor such as melanoma, head and neck, liver or kidney cancer. J is TRBJ2-1 and V is TRBV7-3; 11 bases agree with TRBD2. The sequenced sample was CD4+ or CD8+ T cells sorted from blood, obtained in a trial of the OX40 agonist ivuxolimab. This CDR3 reads CASSLIGLAGGNEQFF. In nucleotides, the CDR3 is TGTGCCAGCAGCTTAATTGGCCTAGCGGGAGGCAATGAGCAGTTCTTC.